This T cell receptor (beta chain) was recovered during a study of T cells in localized non-small cell lung cancer. V lost 0 bases, J lost 1 base, and 11 bases stayed unmatched. This CDR3 is 19 amino acids long. Germline values: CDR1 SGDLS, CDR2 YYNGEE. Assay: immunoSEQ multiplex PCR; the TCRdb copy retains only in-frame clones and omits some. The profile covers about 4,500 clones, with more than 25% appearing a single time and approximately 8.2% taken by the ten largest. The input for sequencing was lung tumor tissue, taken before any cancer treatment. The TCR originated in a male donor at least 60 years old with stage I lung adenocarcinoma. This chain joins TRBV9 and TRBJ2-7, with TRBD1 identical over 12 bases. In nucleotides, the CDR3 is TGTGCCAGCAGCGTAGAGCCGGGACAGGGGGCAAGTAGGTCCTACGAGCAGTACTTC. Its translation: CASSVEPGQGASRSYEQYF.